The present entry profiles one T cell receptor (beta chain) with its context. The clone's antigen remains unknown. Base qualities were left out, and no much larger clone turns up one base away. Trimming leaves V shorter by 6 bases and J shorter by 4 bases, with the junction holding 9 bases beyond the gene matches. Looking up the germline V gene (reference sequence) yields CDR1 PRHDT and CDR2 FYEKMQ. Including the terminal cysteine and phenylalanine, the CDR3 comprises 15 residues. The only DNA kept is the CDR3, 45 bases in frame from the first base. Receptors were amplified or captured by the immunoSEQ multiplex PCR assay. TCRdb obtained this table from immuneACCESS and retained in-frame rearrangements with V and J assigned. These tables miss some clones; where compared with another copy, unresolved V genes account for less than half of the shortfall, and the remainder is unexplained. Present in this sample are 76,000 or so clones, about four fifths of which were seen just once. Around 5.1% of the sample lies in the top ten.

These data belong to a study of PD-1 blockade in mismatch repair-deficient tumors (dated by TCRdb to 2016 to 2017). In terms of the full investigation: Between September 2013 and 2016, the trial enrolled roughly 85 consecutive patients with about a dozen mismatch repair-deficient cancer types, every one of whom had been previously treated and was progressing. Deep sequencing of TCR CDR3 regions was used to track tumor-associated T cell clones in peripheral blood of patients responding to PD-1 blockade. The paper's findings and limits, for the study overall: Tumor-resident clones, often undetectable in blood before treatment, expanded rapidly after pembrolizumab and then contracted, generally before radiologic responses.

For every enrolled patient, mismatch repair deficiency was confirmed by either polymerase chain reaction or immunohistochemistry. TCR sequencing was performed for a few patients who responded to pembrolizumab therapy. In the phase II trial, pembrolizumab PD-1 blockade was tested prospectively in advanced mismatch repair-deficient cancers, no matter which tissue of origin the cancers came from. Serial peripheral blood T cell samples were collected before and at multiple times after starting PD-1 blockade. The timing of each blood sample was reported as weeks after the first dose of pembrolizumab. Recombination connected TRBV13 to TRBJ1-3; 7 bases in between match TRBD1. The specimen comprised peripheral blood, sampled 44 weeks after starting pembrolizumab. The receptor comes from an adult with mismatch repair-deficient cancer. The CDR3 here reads CASREGGERGNTIYF. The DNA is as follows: TGTGCCAGCAGGGAAGGGGGCGAAAGGGGAAACACCATATATTTT.